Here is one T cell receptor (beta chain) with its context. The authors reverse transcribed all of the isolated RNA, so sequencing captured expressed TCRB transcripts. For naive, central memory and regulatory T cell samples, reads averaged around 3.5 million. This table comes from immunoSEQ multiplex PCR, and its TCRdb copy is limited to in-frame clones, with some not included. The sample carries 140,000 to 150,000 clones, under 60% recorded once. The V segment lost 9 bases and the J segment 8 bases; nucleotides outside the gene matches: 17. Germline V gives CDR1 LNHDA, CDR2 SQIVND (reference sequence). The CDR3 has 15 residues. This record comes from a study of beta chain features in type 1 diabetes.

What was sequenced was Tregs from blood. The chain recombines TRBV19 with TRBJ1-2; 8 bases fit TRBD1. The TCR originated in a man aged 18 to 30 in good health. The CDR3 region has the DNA TGTGCCAGCTTCCCCCATGACAGGGGCCTTCGGGGCTACACCTTC. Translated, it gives CASFPHDRGLRGYTF.